This passage covers 15 T cell receptor beta chains from one sample sequenced in a study of blood T cell repertoires in COVID-19. The protocol was immunoSEQ multiplex PCR, while the TCRdb copy is restricted to in-frame clones and leaves out a portion. The table lists over 120,000 clones, roughly four fifths of them singletons, with 4% in the top ten. The sequencing input was peripheral blood. These receptors came from a woman in her fifties or sixties with acute or convalescent COVID-19.

V and J are TRBV7-9 and TRBJ2-1; perhaps TRBD1 as D (5 bases). Trimming took off 0 bases at V and 2 bases at J, with 14 bases between the two ends. CDR3 length: 17 residues. Germline V gene lookup returns CDR1 SEHNR and CDR2 FQNEAQ (reference sequence). CDR3 in amino acids: CASSLAADIRTYNEQFF. The CDR3 bases are TGTGCCAGCAGCTTAGCGGCGGACATTCGGACCTACAATGAGCAGTTCTTC. The full variable domain, in which reference TRBV7-9 and TRBJ2-1 provide the parts outside the CDR3, is DTGVSQNPRHKITKRGQNVTFRCDPISEHNRLYWYRQTLGQGPEFLTYFQNEAQLEKSRLLSDRFSAERPKGSFSTLEIQRTEQGDSAMYLCASSLAADIRTYNEQFFGPGTRLTVL.

The genes are TRBV9 and TRBJ1-4; 10 bases line up with TRBD1. The CDR3 extends over 16 amino acids. Germline CDR1 reads SGDLS; CDR2 reads YYNGEE. Unmatched junction bases numbered 7, after V lost 3 bases and J lost 5 bases. The CDR3 sequence is CASSANPGQGNEKLFF. CDR3 coding DNA: TGTGCCAGCAGCGCCAACCCGGGACAGGGGAATGAAAAACTGTTTTTT.

The chain links TRBV9 to TRBJ1-5; D is possibly TRBD1 (5 bases). The V and J ends lost 0 bases and 5 bases respectively, with 12 bases between them. Germline values: CDR1 SGDLS, CDR2 YYNGEE. There are 15 residues in the CDR3. The DNA for the CDR3 is TGTGCCAGCAGCGTAGAGGGGACTTCGGATCAGCCCCAGCATTTT. The encoded protein is CASSVEGTSDQPQHF. The variable domain in full, with the rest retrieved from reference TRBV9 and TRBJ1-5, is DSGVTQTPKHLITATGQRVTLRCSPRSGDLSVYWYQQSLDQGLQFLIQYYNGEERAKGNILERFSAQQFPDLHSELNLSSLELGDSALYFCASSVEGTSDQPQHFGDGTRLSIL.

As for this clone: A junction end diverges from the germline sequence, so it may reflect a read error. The rearrangement links TRBV7-2 to TRBJ1-2; 12 positions agree with TRBD1. The CDR3 spans 13 residues. Germline V gives CDR1 SGHTA, CDR2 FQGNSA. CDR3 DNA sequence: TGTGCCAGCAGCGCGGGACAGGGGGCGCAAACTCTCTTC. Translation gives CASSAGQGAQTLF.

The genes are TRBV24-1 and TRBJ2-7; a possible D gene is TRBD2 (6 bases). Germline V gene lookup returns CDR1 KGHDR and CDR2 SFDVKD. V lost 6 bases, J lost 0 bases, and 8 bases lay in between. The CDR3 totals 13 residues. CDR3 DNA sequence: TGTGCCACCAGTTCGGACTACTCCTACGAGCAGTACTTC. Its translation is CATSSDYSYEQYF.

A single count supports this clone. The V call is TRBV2, the J call TRBJ1-5, with 9 bases aligning to TRBD1. The CDR3 is made up of 15 amino acids. After removal of 6 bases from V and 2 bases from J, the junction contained 5 bases not matched to a gene. The germline gives CDR1 SNHLY, CDR2 FYNNEI. In DNA form, the CDR3 reads TGTGCCAGCAGAAGAACAGGGGGCGGCAATCAGCCCCAGCATTTT. Translating gives CASRRTGGGNQPQHF.

This clone is a singleton in its sample. The chain couples TRBV10-1 to TRBJ2-2; 9 nucleotides agree with TRBD2. Germline V gene lookup returns CDR1 WNHNN and CDR2 SYGVQD (reference sequence). Trimming at V came to 2 bases and at J to 6 bases, leaving 7 bases not matched to a gene. The CDR3 contains 16 residues. CDR3 sequence: CASSETGSGRPGELFF. The CDR3 DNA sequence: TGCGCCAGCAGTGAGACCGGTAGCGGGAGACCCGGGGAGCTGTTTTTT.

This clone came up once. The CDR3: CASSPRKGGEETQYF. The DNA for the CDR3 is TGTGCCAGCTCACCACGGAAAGGGGGGGAGGAGACCCAGTACTTC. The chain uses TRBV18 and TRBJ2-5; D is possibly TRBD2 (7 bases). Germline values: CDR1 KGHSH, CDR2 LQKENI. This CDR3 has 15 residues. Trimming stripped 1 base from V and 5 bases from J, with 14 bases between.

This clone appeared a single time. In nucleotides, the CDR3 is TGTGCCAGCAGTTTCGGGGGTATATACGAGCAGTACTTC. Its protein is CASSFGGIYEQYF. The rearrangement uses TRBV12-3 or TRBV12-4 and TRBJ2-7, with D tentatively TRBD2 (6 bases). Trimming left V 3 bases short and J 4 bases short, with 10 bases between. The CDR3 sequence is 13 residues long.

This rearrangement joins TRBV6-5 to TRBJ2-7, with TRBD1 identical over 10 bases. The CDR3 totals 14 residues. Germline V gene data show CDR1 as MNHEY and CDR2 as SVGAGI. J was trimmed by 4 bases and V by 4 bases; bases with no gene match: 4. The CDR3: CASSSDRGPYEQYF. For the CDR3, the DNA is TGTGCCAGCAGTTCTGACAGGGGGCCGTACGAGCAGTACTTC.

This chain joins TRBV5-1 and TRBJ1-4, with a weak D call TRBD1 (5 bases). CDR1 is SGHRS, CDR2 YFSETQ, per germline. The CDR3 sequence is 14 residues long. The V gene lost 5 bases and the J gene lost 4 bases, with 12 bases spanning the gap. The CDR3 nucleotides read TGCGCCAGCAGTGCAGGGTTTCGTAATGAAAAACTGTTTTTT. As protein: CASSAGFRNEKLFF.

The chain uses TRBV5-1 and TRBJ2-3, with 9 bases fitting TRBD2. Germline V gene sequence: CDR1 SGHRS, CDR2 YFSETQ. The V and J ends lost 4 bases and 3 bases, in that order; junction bases with no gene match: 6. This CDR3 spans 15 amino acids. CDR3 in DNA: TGCGCCAGCAGCCGAGTCGCGGGAGGGACAGATACGCAGTATTTT. It yields the protein CASSRVAGGTDTQYF. Filled out from reference TRBV5-1 and TRBJ2-3, the complete variable domain reads KAGVTQTPRYLIKTRGQQVTLSCSPISGHRSVSWYQQTPGQGLQFLFEYFSETQRNKGNFPGRFSGRQFSNSRSEMNVSTLELGDSALYLCASSRVAGGTDTQYFGPGTRLTVL.

J is TRBJ2-5 and V is TRBV21-1; TRBD2 was called by the table and not checked on the DNA. TRBV21-1 is shown as a pseudogene. The CDR3 length is 19 residues. CDR3 sequence: CASSCRGTSGMWGQETQYF. The CDR3 DNA follows: TGTGCCAGCAGCTGTAGGGGGACTAGCGGGATGTGGGGGCAAGAGACCCAGTACTTC.

In its sample, this clone was seen once. V and J are TRBV5-1 and TRBJ2-7; D ambiguous. V shed 3 bases and J shed 2 bases, with 3 bases lying between them. CDR1 is SGHRS, CDR2 YFSETQ, per germline. The CDR3 contains 11 residues. CDR3 amino acids: CASSSTYEQYF. The CDR3 nucleotides read TGCGCCAGCAGCTCCACCTACGAGCAGTACTTC.

On this clone itself: Different DNA sequences within this sample yield the same CDR3. The chain links TRBV20-1 to TRBJ2-5, with TRBD1 as a possible D gene (6 bases). V was trimmed by 3 bases and J by 2 bases, leaving 10 bases between them. Looked up from germline, CDR1 is DFQATT and CDR2 is SNEGSKA (reference sequence). The CDR3 is made up of 13 amino acids. CDR3 coding DNA: TGCAGTGCTAGTAGGACAGCACAAGAGACCCAGTACTTC. This gives the protein CSASRTAQETQYF.